This T cell receptor (beta chain) was recorded in a study of OX40 agonist ivuxolimab in advanced cancers. Study in general: Ivuxolimab is an agonistic anti-OX40 (CD134) antibody, and patients were treated with it. The dose-escalation cohort had hepatocellular carcinoma, melanoma, renal cell or head and neck cancer. Patients achieving partial responses numbered three: one hepatocellular carcinoma case and two cutaneous melanoma cases.

V shed 10 bases and J 3 bases; nucleotides not matched to a gene: 9. Germline assignment: CDR1 MNHEY and CDR2 SVGAGI. CDR3 length: 13 amino acids. Regarding the study as a whole: Researchers report that CD8+ T cells had, on average, more expanded clones than CD4+.

Data came from immunoSEQ multiplex PCR; TCRdb stores just in-frame clones and leaves some out. The data contain some 90,000 clones, more than 85% of them singletons. With regard to this clone: Its target is unknown.

The TCR sequence derives from an adult with an advanced solid tumor such as melanoma, head and neck, liver or kidney cancer. The chain links TRBV6-5 to TRBJ2-7; 7 positions match TRBD2. The source was CD4+ or CD8+ T cells sorted from blood, collected in a trial of the OX40 agonist ivuxolimab. CDR3 loop: CATLGGGSYEQYF. For the CDR3, the DNA is TGTGCCACCCTGGGCGGGGGTAGCTACGAGCAGTACTTC.